Listed below are T cell receptor beta chains from one sample, sequenced in a study of identifying expanded T cells in peripheral blood. Sequencing was performed with immunoSEQ multiplex PCR; in TCRdb, only in-frame clones are kept and a portion is missing. The sample includes about 100,000 clones, about 90% seen only once; the top ten take about 5.9%. The sequenced material came from blood. The source of these receptors is a person between 18 and 75 years old in good health. CDR3s include the opening cysteine and the closing phenylalanine or tryptophan. Each record gives: clone size, D gene, V gene, J gene, CDR3 protein, CDR3 DNA. D genes are given only for firm matches. Clone size is stated in some rows and not others, as once, few, many or a class when expanded.

clone size: once; D gene: NA; V gene: TRBV5-4; J gene: TRBJ2-1; CDR3 protein: CASSLRGMTYNEQFF; CDR3 DNA: TGTGCCAGCAGCTTGCGCGGGATGACCTACAATGAGCAGTTCTTC
clone size: NA; D gene: NA; V gene: TRBV2; J gene: TRBJ1-2; CDR3 protein: CASRAGQGIYGYTF; CDR3 DNA: TGTGCCAGCAGGGCGGGGCAGGGGATCTATGGCTACACCTTC
clone size: NA; D gene: TRBD1; V gene: TRBV7-6; J gene: TRBJ2-3; CDR3 protein: CASSWDRNTDTQYF; CDR3 DNA: TGTGCCAGCAGCTGGGACAGGAACACAGATACGCAGTATTTT
clone size: few; D gene: NA; V gene: TRBV5-4; J gene: TRBJ1-6; CDR3 protein: CASSLVGDTTRAPLHF; CDR3 DNA: TGTGCCAGCAGCTTGGTGGGGGACACGACAAGGGCACCCCTCCACTTT
clone size: NA; D gene: NA; V gene: TRBV4-2; J gene: TRBJ1-4; CDR3 protein: CASSPPFTNEKLFF; CDR3 DNA: TGTGCCAGCAGCCCCCCCTTCACTAATGAAAAACTGTTTTTT
clone size: NA; D gene: NA; V gene: TRBV9; J gene: TRBJ2-2; CDR3 protein: CASSVELTNTGELFF; CDR3 DNA: TGTGCCAGCAGCGTAGAGCTCACGAACACCGGGGAGCTGTTTTTT
clone size: NA; D gene: NA; V gene: TRBV29-1; J gene: TRBJ1-1; CDR3 protein: CSVEWGIGTEAFF; CDR3 DNA: TGCAGCGTTGAATGGGGAATTGGCACTGAAGCTTTCTTT
clone size: NA; D gene: TRBD1; V gene: TRBV19; J gene: TRBJ1-2; CDR3 protein: CASSISGGDYGYTF; CDR3 DNA: TGTGCCAGTAGTATTTCAGGGGGCGACTATGGCTACACCTTC
clone size: NA; D gene: TRBD1; V gene: TRBV9; J gene: TRBJ1-3; CDR3 protein: CASSVAPTGGTNTIYF; CDR3 DNA: TGTGCCAGCAGCGTAGCCCCGACAGGGGGTACAAACACCATATATTTT
clone size: NA; D gene: NA; V gene: TRBV7-2; J gene: TRBJ1-4; CDR3 protein: CASSPQATNEKLFF; CDR3 DNA: TGTGCCAGCAGCCCCCAAGCAACTAATGAAAAACTGTTTTTT
clone size: NA; D gene: NA; V gene: TRBV4-2; J gene: TRBJ2-7; CDR3 protein: CASSQAAVGSYEQYF; CDR3 DNA: TGTGCCAGCAGCCAAGCGGCTGTTGGTTCCTACGAGCAGTACTTC
clone size: NA; D gene: NA; V gene: TRBV5-4; J gene: TRBJ2-7; CDR3 protein: CASSLAGVHEQYF; CDR3 DNA: TGTGCCAGCAGCTTGGCAGGGGTCCACGAGCAGTACTTC
clone size: NA; D gene: NA; V gene: TRBV5-4; J gene: TRBJ1-2; CDR3 protein: CASTSSGAGYLYGYTF; CDR3 DNA: TGTGCCAGCACCTCATCTGGGGCAGGATACCTCTATGGCTACACCTTC
clone size: NA; D gene: NA; V gene: TRBV21-1; J gene: TRBJ2-3; CDR3 protein: CASSRTSGGGDTQYF; CDR3 DNA: TGTGCCAGCAGCCGAACTAGCGGAGGTGGAGATACGCAGTATTTT
clone size: NA; D gene: NA; V gene: TRBV18; J gene: TRBJ2-2; CDR3 protein: CASSVKGPPNTGELFF; CDR3 DNA: TGTGCCAGCTCCGTCAAGGGGCCCCCGAACACCGGGGAGCTGTTTTTT
clone size: NA; D gene: NA; V gene: TRBV19; J gene: TRBJ1-2; CDR3 protein: CASSIGLTRGYTF; CDR3 DNA: TGTGCCAGTAGTATCGGCCTCACGCGGGGCTACACCTTC
clone size: NA; D gene: TRBD1; V gene: TRBV19; J gene: TRBJ2-2; CDR3 protein: CASSVQGQGPGELFF; CDR3 DNA: TGTGCCAGTAGTGTCCAGGGACAGGGGCCCGGGGAGCTGTTTTTT
clone size: NA; D gene: NA; V gene: TRBV5-1; J gene: TRBJ2-7; CDR3 protein: CASSPAAKGRGDEQYF; CDR3 DNA: TGCGCCAGCAGCCCCGCAGCCAAAGGGAGAGGTGACGAGCAGTACTTC
clone size: NA; D gene: TRBD1; V gene: TRBV7-9; J gene: TRBJ1-4; CDR3 protein: CASSLFATGGSNEKLFF; CDR3 DNA: TGTGCCAGCAGCTTATTTGCCACAGGGGGCTCTAATGAAAAACTGTTTTTT
clone size: NA; D gene: NA; V gene: TRBV19; J gene: TRBJ2-3; CDR3 protein: CASSIRFRGFDTQYF; CDR3 DNA: TGTGCCAGTAGTATTAGGTTTAGAGGGTTTGATACGCAGTATTTT
clone size: NA; D gene: NA; V gene: TRBV11-1; J gene: TRBJ1-1; CDR3 protein: CASSLAGWAHEGGTEAFF; CDR3 DNA: TGTGCCAGCAGCTTAGCCGGCTGGGCCCATGAGGGAGGCACTGAAGCTTTCTTT
clone size: NA; D gene: NA; V gene: TRBV9; J gene: TRBJ1-6; CDR3 protein: CASSVSEEPYSPLHF; CDR3 DNA: TGTGCCAGCAGCGTATCGGAAGAACCCTATTCACCCCTCCACTTT
clone size: NA; D gene: TRBD1; V gene: TRBV6-5; J gene: TRBJ1-1; CDR3 protein: CASTLDRSTEAFF; CDR3 DNA: TGTGCCAGCACCTTGGACAGGTCCACTGAAGCTTTCTTT
clone size: NA; D gene: NA; V gene: TRBV18; J gene: TRBJ1-1; CDR3 protein: CASSPRGSTEAFF; CDR3 DNA: TGTGCCAGCTCACCACGCGGGTCCACTGAAGCTTTCTTT
clone size: NA; D gene: NA; V gene: TRBV5-1; J gene: TRBJ2-3; CDR3 protein: CASSWGGFGTDTQYF; CDR3 DNA: TGCGCCAGCAGCTGGGGGGGCTTCGGGACAGATACGCAGTATTTT
clone size: NA; D gene: NA; V gene: TRBV19; J gene: TRBJ2-2; CDR3 protein: CASSPGWGTGELFF; CDR3 DNA: TGTGCCAGTAGTCCAGGGTGGGGCACCGGGGAGCTGTTTTTT
clone size: NA; D gene: NA; V gene: TRBV6-1; J gene: TRBJ2-2; CDR3 protein: CASSEDLRRKKLFF; CDR3 DNA: TGTGCCAGCAGTGAGGACCTAAGGAGGAAGAAGCTGTTTTTT
clone size: NA; D gene: NA; V gene: TRBV7-2; J gene: TRBJ1-2; CDR3 protein: CASSRPVYGYGYTF; CDR3 DNA: TGTGCCAGCAGCCGCCCCGTGTATGGCTATGGCTACACCTTC
clone size: NA; D gene: NA; V gene: TRBV7-9; J gene: TRBJ2-7; CDR3 protein: CASSHPGGSYEQYF; CDR3 DNA: TGTGCCAGCAGCCATCCAGGAGGCTCCTACGAGCAGTACTTC
clone size: NA; D gene: TRBD1; V gene: TRBV6-5; J gene: TRBJ1-5; CDR3 protein: CASSYGTGIGQPQHF; CDR3 DNA: TGTGCCAGCAGTTACGGGACAGGGATCGGCCAGCCCCAGCATTTT
clone size: NA; D gene: NA; V gene: TRBV7-8; J gene: TRBJ1-3; CDR3 protein: CASSLTWFGPGGNTIYF; CDR3 DNA: TGTGCCAGCAGCTTAACCTGGTTCGGGCCCGGAGGAAACACCATATATTTT
clone size: NA; D gene: NA; V gene: TRBV5-1; J gene: TRBJ2-7; CDR3 protein: CASSPQGEEIYEQYF; CDR3 DNA: TGCGCCAGCAGCCCGCAGGGTGAAGAAATCTACGAGCAGTACTTC
clone size: NA; D gene: NA; V gene: TRBV28; J gene: TRBJ2-7; CDR3 protein: CASRGTVTYEQYF; CDR3 DNA: TGTGCCAGCAGGGGGACCGTCACCTACGAGCAGTACTTC
clone size: NA; D gene: NA; V gene: TRBV5-1; J gene: TRBJ2-3; CDR3 protein: CASSAGHLTDTQYF; CDR3 DNA: TGCGCCAGCAGTGCTGGACATCTCACAGATACGCAGTATTTT
clone size: few; D gene: NA; V gene: TRBV2; J gene: TRBJ2-7; CDR3 protein: CASRRGGTGSYEQYF; CDR3 DNA: TGTGCCAGCAGGAGGGGGGGGACGGGTTCCTACGAGCAGTACTTC
clone size: NA; D gene: NA; V gene: TRBV15; J gene: TRBJ2-7; CDR3 protein: CATSRDRIGGAYEQYF; CDR3 DNA: TGTGCCACCAGCAGAGATCGGATAGGAGGTGCCTACGAGCAGTACTTC
clone size: NA; D gene: NA; V gene: TRBV6-1; J gene: TRBJ1-2; CDR3 protein: CASRDFNYGYTF; CDR3 DNA: TGTGCCAGCAGGGATTTTAACTATGGCTACACCTTC
clone size: NA; D gene: NA; V gene: TRBV4-2; J gene: TRBJ2-2; CDR3 protein: CASSREAVSSATGELFF; CDR3 DNA: TGTGCCAGCAGCCGGGAGGCGGTATCTTCTGCGACCGGGGAGCTGTTTTTT